The 31 T cell receptor beta chains below come from one sample, sequenced in a study of siplizumab effects on memory and regulatory T cells (dated by TCRdb to between 2018 and 2021). These TCRs' antigens remain unknown. For around six days, cells in the mixed lymphocyte reaction were kept in coculture at 37 degrees C. The library relied on the immunoSEQ multiplex PCR assay. TCRdb stores this immuneACCESS table with in-frame sequences only. Part of the clones is absent; in the studies checked, under half of the shortfall reflects unresolved V genes, and no reason is known for the rest. The sample includes some 5,000 clones, with about 50% observed a single time. The leading ten clones occupy about 83% of the sample. The specimen was CFSE-low (dividing) CD8+ T cells sorted from an allogeneic mixed lymphocyte reaction. These TCRs come from a human donor in good health; the cells came from an allogeneic mixed lymphocyte reaction. Some clones in this sample may be carry-over from other donors' samples.

This chain joins TRBV15 and TRBJ2-1, with D uncertain. V lost 8 bases to trimming and J lost 0 bases, with 8 bases between them. The CDR3 has 13 amino acids. Germline V lookup: CDR1 LNHNV, CDR2 YYDKDF (reference sequence). CDR3 DNA: TGTGCCACCGGAGTGAGCTCCTACAATGAGCAGTTCTTC. As protein: CATGVSSYNEQFF. Full variable domain (outside the CDR3, taken from reference TRBV15 and TRBJ2-1): DAMVIQNPRYQVTQFGKPVTLSCSQTLNHNVMYWYQQKSSQAPKLLFHYYDKDFNNEADTPDNFQSRRPNTSFCFLDIRSPGLGDTAMYLCATGVSSYNEQFFGPGTRLTVL.

The rearrangement joins TRBV19 to TRBJ2-7, with 8 bases aligning to TRBD1. Unmatched junction bases numbered 3, after V lost 5 bases and J lost 3 bases. The germline V gene has CDR1 LNHDA and CDR2 SQIVND (reference sequence). CDR3 length equals 13 residues. CDR3 bases: TGTGCCAGTAGTTTTGGACAGGGCTACGAGCAGTACTTC. Amino acid sequence: CASSFGQGYEQYF.

The chain has TRBV1 and TRBJ2-3; whether TRBD2, the table's D call, matches the DNA was not checked. TRBV1 is designated a pseudogene. The CDR3 contains 15 residues. CDR3 amino acids: CTSSSTSGPADTQYF. CDR3 in DNA: TGCACCAGCAGCTCCACTAGCGGACCTGCAGATACGCAGTATTTT.

The V gene is TRBV7-3, the J gene TRBJ2-7, with D uncertain. The CDR3 is 11 amino acids. Germline V gene data show CDR1 as SGHTA and CDR2 as FQGTGA. V lost 1 base and J lost 5, with 3 bases in between. Written as DNA, the CDR3 is TGTGCCAGCAGCTTAAAGAACGAGCAGTACTTC. Protein product: CASSLKNEQYF. Variable domain in full (rest from reference TRBV7-3 and TRBJ2-7): GAGVSQTPSNKVTEKGKYVELRCDPISGHTALYWYRQSLGQGPEFLIYFQGTGAADDSGLPNDRFFAVRPEGSVSTLKIQRTERGDSAVYLCASSLKNEQYFGPGTRLTVT.

The chain uses TRBV14 and TRBJ1-1, with 11 bases that match TRBD1. The CDR3 extends over 16 amino acids. With 0 bases clipped from V and 8 bases from J, the junction kept 8 bases outside the gene matches. Germline assignment: CDR1 SGHDN and CDR2 FVKESK. The CDR3 loop reads CASSQEEDRGRLEAFF. For the CDR3, the DNA is TGTGCCAGCAGCCAAGAAGAGGACAGGGGGCGACTGGAAGCTTTCTTT.

The genes are TRBV19 and TRBJ1-3, with TRBD1 matching 7 bases. V trimming: 2 bases; J trimming: 5 bases; junction bases outside the gene matches: 9. This CDR3 spans 16 amino acids. The germline gives CDR1 LNHDA, CDR2 SQIVND (reference sequence). In DNA, the CDR3 is TGTGCCAGTAGTATAAGGGGATCGGGACAGCGAAACACCATATATTTT. It codes for CASSIRGSGQRNTIYF. Full variable domain (missing parts from reference TRBV19 and TRBJ1-3): DGGITQSPKYLFRKEGQNVTLSCEQNLNHDAMYWYRQDPGQGLRLIYYSQIVNDFQKGDIAEGYSVSREKKESFPLTVTSAQKNPTAFYLCASSIRGSGQRNTIYFGEGSWLTVV.

This clone was observed a handful of times. CDR3 bases: TGTGCCAGCAGCTTATTAGGGGGGCACTACACCTTC. It specifies CASSLLGGHYTF. The chain is built from TRBV7-9 and TRBJ1-2, with D possibly being TRBD1 (6 bases). The CDR3 consists of 12 residues. The germline V gene has CDR1 SEHNR and CDR2 FQNEAQ (reference sequence). Trimming left V 2 bases short and J 10 bases short, with 11 bases between.

The chain is built from TRBV15 and TRBJ2-7; 9 positions match TRBD1. J gave up 1 base and V 0 bases, and 7 bases lay outside the gene matches. This CDR3 has 17 residues. Germline CDR1 and CDR2: LNHNV and YYDKDF (reference sequence). CDR3 DNA: TGTGCCACCAGCAGAGAGGTCCCGGGACAGGGTTCCTACGAGCAGTACTTC. Its translation: CATSREVPGQGSYEQYF.

J is TRBJ1-1 and V is TRBV2; the D gene is possibly TRBD1 (5 bases). Germline loops: CDR1 SNHLY, CDR2 FYNNEI. The CDR3 is 15 amino acids. V gave up 4 bases and J gave up 5 bases, with 17 bases separating them. This chain's CDR3 is CASSGARGRVTEAFF. The CDR3 DNA sequence: TGTGCCAGCAGTGGGGCGAGGGGAAGAGTGACTGAAGCTTTCTTT.

This clone has a handful of counts. The J gene is TRBJ2-1, the V gene TRBV6-1; TRBD1 agrees at 7 bases. V lost 1 base, J lost 6 bases, and 6 bases stayed unmatched. The V gene's germline CDR1 is MNHNS and CDR2 SASEGT. The CDR3 totals 15 residues. CDR3 in DNA: TGTGCCAGCAGTGAAGGGACAGGAACTGGCAATGAGCAGTTCTTC. Protein sequence: CASSEGTGTGNEQFF.

This clone was observed a single time. The chain recombines TRBV4-1 with TRBJ2-3; D remains unclear. The germline V gene encodes CDR1 MGHRA and CDR2 YSYEKL. V was cut by 2 bases and J by 4 bases, with 13 bases left in between. The CDR3 has 15 residues. The CDR3 DNA reads TGCGCCAGCAGCCAATTTGGGAACGCCCCAGATACGCAGTATTTT. This codes for CASSQFGNAPDTQYF.

This clone was seen a handful of times. The chain combines TRBV19 with TRBJ2-1, with D hard to call. The CDR3 has 12 amino acids. Germline V gives CDR1 LNHDA, CDR2 SQIVND (reference sequence). V shed 9 bases and J shed 4 bases, with 10 bases lying between them. DNA for the CDR3: TGTGCCAGCAACATACCGTACAATGAGCAGTTCTTC. This translates into CASNIPYNEQFF.

The table lists this clone with a few counts. This chain uses TRBV11-2 with TRBJ2-7; 7 bases are a match to TRBD1. The CDR3 covers 12 residues. CDR1 and CDR2 from the germline V gene are SGHAT and FQNNGV. Trimming took 5 bases from V and 7 from J; bases not matched to a gene: 5. CDR3 DNA: TGTGCCAGCAGCCTCGGGACAGCGGAGCAGTACTTC. It specifies CASSLGTAEQYF.

The chain employs TRBV28 and TRBJ2-7; 10 nucleotides match TRBD1. The CDR3 length is 14 residues. Per the germline V gene, CDR1 is MDHEN and CDR2 is SYDVKM. V was clipped by 5 bases and J by 2 bases; unmatched bases: 3. The CDR3 protein is CASSPGQGPYEQYF. CDR3 sequence (DNA): TGTGCCAGCAGTCCGGGACAGGGGCCCTACGAGCAGTACTTC. Using reference TRBV28 and TRBJ2-7 for the parts outside the CDR3, the full variable domain is DVKVTQSSRYLVKRTGEKVFLECVQDMDHENMFWYRQDPGLGLRLIYFSYDVKMKEKGDIPEGYSVSREKKERFSLILESASTNQTSMYLCASSPGQGPYEQYFGPGTRLTVT.

The V call is TRBV5-8, the J call TRBJ1-1; D is unresolved. V was cut by 4 bases and J by 1 base, with 8 bases left in between. This CDR3 has 13 amino acids. CDR1 SGHTS and CDR2 YDEGEE come from the germline V gene. The CDR3 region is CASSRTGNTEAFF. CDR3 coding DNA: TGTGCCAGCAGCAGGACGGGGAACACTGAAGCTTTCTTT.

CDR3 loop: CASSYSQGTLSYEQYF. CDR3 nucleotides: TGTGCCAGCAGTTACAGTCAGGGGACCCTCTCCTACGAGCAGTACTTC. The V gene is TRBV27, the J gene TRBJ2-7; possibly TRBD1 for D (6 bases). CDR1 and CDR2 (germline): MNHEY, SMNVEV (reference sequence). V lost 4 bases to trimming and J lost 0 bases, with 16 bases between them. This CDR3 contains 16 residues.

This clone turned up a few times. V gene TRBV9 combines with J gene TRBJ2-7; 7 nucleotides line up with TRBD2. The germline V gene has CDR1 SGDLS and CDR2 YYNGEE. This CDR3 contains 15 residues. The V and J ends lost 0 bases and 4 bases, in that order; junction bases with no gene match: 7. DNA of the CDR3: TGTGCCAGCAGCGTAGCCGGACTAGTCGGGTACGAGCAGTACTTC. This sequence encodes CASSVAGLVGYEQYF.

This clone has a handful of counts. The genes are TRBV19 and TRBJ1-1; D gene uncertain. V lost 1 base to trimming and J lost 1 base, with 7 bases between them. Germline V CDR1 and CDR2: LNHDA, SQIVND (reference sequence). This CDR3 contains 14 residues. DNA of the CDR3: TGTGCCAGTAGTATAGCCCACAGGAACACTGAAGCTTTCTTT. As protein: CASSIAHRNTEAFF.

The genes are TRBV7-8 and TRBJ2-1; 7 positions agree with TRBD2. V gave up 2 bases and J gave up 4 bases; unmatched junction bases: 5. This CDR3 has 15 residues. Germline V gives CDR1 SGHVS, CDR2 FQNEAQ. CDR3 coding DNA: TGTGCCAGCAGCTTATGGTCTAGCGGATACAATGAGCAGTTCTTC. Its protein is CASSLWSSGYNEQFF.

The chain employs TRBV9 and TRBJ2-7, with D possibly being TRBD1 (7 bases). This CDR3 spans 14 amino acids. V lost 0 bases and J lost 3, with 10 bases in between. Germline CDR1 SGDLS, CDR2 YYNGEE. Here the CDR3 reads CASSVGQGGYEQYF. The CDR3 coding sequence is TGTGCCAGCAGCGTAGGGCAGGGGGGCTACGAGCAGTACTTC.

The J gene is TRBJ1-2, the V gene TRBV7-9; the D gene is possibly TRBD1 (5 bases). Germline loops: CDR1 SEHNR, CDR2 FQNEAQ (reference sequence). Trimming cost V 5 bases and J 3 bases, with 13 bases left between them. The CDR3 sequence is 14 residues long. The CDR3 DNA sequence: TGTGCCAGCAGCACCCCGGGGGAATACTATGGCTACACCTTC. Its protein product is CASSTPGEYYGYTF.

The V gene is TRBV2, the J gene TRBJ2-1; TRBD2 agrees at 11 bases. V trimming: 6 bases; J trimming: 13 bases; junction bases outside the gene matches: 11. The CDR3 loop spans 14 amino acids. Germline V lookup: CDR1 SNHLY, CDR2 FYNNEI. The CDR3 nucleotides read TGTGCCAGCAGCGCCCCGACTAGCGGGAAGCCCCAGTTCTTC. Residues: CASSAPTSGKPQFF.

The rearrangement uses TRBV27 and TRBJ1-6; 7 positions match TRBD1. From germline, CDR1 is MNHEY and CDR2 SMNVEV (reference sequence). V lost 3 bases to trimming and J lost 10 bases; unmatched junction nucleotides: 6. This CDR3 region has 14 residues. The CDR3 here is CASSLQGVGSPLHF. The DNA for the CDR3 is TGTGCCAGCAGTTTGCAGGGGGTAGGATCACCCCTCCACTTT.

The genes are TRBV6-6 and TRBJ2-7; D unclear. CDR3 length: 14 amino acids. The ends were cut back, 2 bases at V and 0 bases at J, with 8 bases in the middle. The germline CDR1 and CDR2 sequences are MNHNY and SVGAGI (reference sequence). DNA for the CDR3: TGTGCCAGCAGTTACGGCGCAGTCTCCTACGAGCAGTACTTC. Translated, it gives CASSYGAVSYEQYF.

As DNA, the CDR3 is TGTGCCAGAGCGTTGGGGGTACGGCAAGAGACCCAGTACTTC. It encodes CARALGVRQETQYF. The chain couples TRBV5-3 to TRBJ2-5; D could derive from TRBD1 or TRBD2 (5 bases each). TRBV5-3 is an open reading frame whose function is uncertain. The germline V and J ends were trimmed by 7 bases and 2 bases, with 15 bases remaining between them. This CDR3 spans 14 amino acids.

This rearrangement joins TRBV4-1 to TRBJ2-7; 9 bases agree with TRBD1. The germline V gene has CDR1 MGHRA and CDR2 YSYEKL. CDR3 size: 16 residues. Trimming cost V 2 bases and J 3 bases; bases outside gene matches: 8. The CDR3 region has the DNA TGCGCCAGCAGCCAATTACCGGGACAGGGCCGCTACGAGCAGTACTTC. This translates into CASSQLPGQGRYEQYF.

This clone has more than one count but fewer than ten. The chain carries TRBV28 and TRBJ2-7; TRBD1 matches 9 bases. J was trimmed by 3 bases and V by 5 bases; bases with no gene match: 2. CDR1 is MDHEN, CDR2 SYDVKM, per germline. This CDR3 is built from 13 residues. The CDR3: CASSPGQGYEQYF. Written as DNA, the CDR3 is TGTGCCAGCAGTCCGGGACAGGGCTACGAGCAGTACTTC.

This clone occurred a few times. The chain combines TRBV6-5 with TRBJ1-1, with D perhaps TRBD1 (6 bases). This CDR3 has 15 amino acids. Germline lookup yields CDR1 MNHEY and CDR2 SVGAGI. V lost 2 bases and J 2 bases, leaving 12 bases between the germline ends. CDR3 sequence reads: CASSYITGINTEAFF. The CDR3 DNA is TGTGCCAGCAGTTACATTACAGGGATCAACACTGAAGCTTTCTTT.

The chain links TRBV15 to TRBJ1-4, with 8 bases identical to TRBD1. This CDR3 contains 18 residues. Germline assignment: CDR1 LNHNV and CDR2 YYDKDF (reference sequence). The junction had 9 bases not matched to a gene; V was cut back by 3 bases and J by 0 bases. The CDR3 DNA reads TGTGCCACCAGCAGTTTTACAGGGGGTATGGCAACTAATGAAAAACTGTTTTTT. Amino acids: CATSSFTGGMATNEKLFF.

By share of the sample, this clone is medium-sized. The genes are TRBV6-1 and TRBJ2-7; D might be TRBD1 (6 bases). The germline V gene has CDR1 MNHNS and CDR2 SASEGT. The ends were cut back, 0 bases at V and 0 bases at J, with 15 bases in the middle. There are 17 residues in the CDR3. This CDR3 reads CASSEAHLRTDSYEQYF. In DNA, the CDR3 is TGTGCCAGCAGTGAAGCGCACCTTAGGACAGACTCCTACGAGCAGTACTTC.

This clone was recorded a few times. The V call is TRBV2, the J call TRBJ2-7; 12 bases align to TRBD2. CDR1 and CDR2 (germline): SNHLY, FYNNEI. This CDR3 comprises 14 residues. The ends lost 6 bases at V and 6 bases at J; junction bases unmatched: 6. CDR3 DNA: TGTGCCAGCAGGCGACTAGCGGGAGAACCCGAGCAGTACTTC. Residues: CASRRLAGEPEQYF.